Sequencing of this TCR beta chain was carried out in a study of T cell responses to AZD1222 COVID-19 vaccine. The repertoire was sequenced with immunoSEQ multiplex PCR; TCRdb's copy has only in-frame clones and lacks some. The sample consists of about 120,000 clones, roughly 90% of them appearing once. This clone was recorded only once. CDR1 and CDR2 from the germline V gene are SGHRS and YFSETQ. V was clipped by 4 bases and J by 4 bases, with 10 bases between them. The CDR3 runs to 13 residues. The starting material was peripheral blood, obtained on day 0 of AZD1222 vaccination. This receptor was obtained from an adult in good health. The chain recombines TRBV5-1 with TRBJ2-3; D possibly corresponds to TRBD1 (5 bases). The CDR3 spells CASSPVGADTQYF. The CDR3, as DNA: TGCGCCAGCAGCCCTGTAGGGGCAGATACGCAGTATTTT.